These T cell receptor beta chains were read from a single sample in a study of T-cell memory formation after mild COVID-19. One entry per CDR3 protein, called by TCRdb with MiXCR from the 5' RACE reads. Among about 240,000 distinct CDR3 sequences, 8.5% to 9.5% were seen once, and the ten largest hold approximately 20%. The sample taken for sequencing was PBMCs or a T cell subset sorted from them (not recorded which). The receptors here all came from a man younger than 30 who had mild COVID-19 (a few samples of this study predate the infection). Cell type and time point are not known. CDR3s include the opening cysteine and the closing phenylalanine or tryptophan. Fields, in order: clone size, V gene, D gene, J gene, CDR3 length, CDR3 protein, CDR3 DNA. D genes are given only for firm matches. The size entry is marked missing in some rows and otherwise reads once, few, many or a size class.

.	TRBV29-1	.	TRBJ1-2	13	CSVVVQGTYGYTF	TGCAGCGTTGTAGTCCAGGGGACTTATGGCTACACCTTC
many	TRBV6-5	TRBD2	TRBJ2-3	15	CASSQLAGMTDTQYF	TGTGCCAGCAGTCAACTAGCGGGGATGACAGATACGCAGTATTTT
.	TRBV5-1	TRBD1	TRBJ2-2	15	CARSSRTGNTGELFF	TGCGCCAGAAGCTCCCGGACAGGGAACACCGGGGAGCTGTTTTTT
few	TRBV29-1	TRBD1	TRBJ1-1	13	CSVVGTDYTEAFF	TGCAGCGTTGTGGGGACAGATTACACTGAAGCTTTCTTT
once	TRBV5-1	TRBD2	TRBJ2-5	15	CASRSGLATQETQYF	TGCGCCAGCAGATCAGGACTAGCGACTCAAGAGACCCAGTACTTC
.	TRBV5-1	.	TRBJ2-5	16	CASSFGDRPGGETQYF	TGCGCCAGCAGCTTCGGGGACAGACCGGGGGGAGAGACCCAGTACTTC
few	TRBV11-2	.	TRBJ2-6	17	CASSSDIPNSGANVLTF	TGTGCCAGCAGCTCGGACATCCCAAACTCTGGGGCCAACGTCCTGACTTTC
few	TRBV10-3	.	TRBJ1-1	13	CAIRNTQNTEAFF	TGTGCCATCAGGAATACACAGAACACTGAAGCTTTCTTT
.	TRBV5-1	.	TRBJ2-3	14	CASRTGTPPDTQYF	TGCGCCAGCAGGACCGGGACACCCCCAGATACGCAGTATTTT
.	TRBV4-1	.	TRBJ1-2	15	CASSQLPGANYGYTF	TGCGCCAGCAGCCAACTTCCCGGGGCCAACTATGGCTACACCTTC
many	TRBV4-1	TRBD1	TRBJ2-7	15	CASSQLTGLNYEQYF	TGCGCCAGCAGCCAATTGACAGGGTTGAACTACGAGCAGTACTTC
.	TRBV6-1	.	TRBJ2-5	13	CASSGQVQETQYF	TGTGCCAGCAGTGGGCAGGTCCAAGAGACCCAGTACTTC
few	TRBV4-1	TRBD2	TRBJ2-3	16	CASSQAPSGNTDTQYF	TGCGCCAGCAGCCAAGCTCCTAGCGGGAACACAGATACGCAGTATTTT
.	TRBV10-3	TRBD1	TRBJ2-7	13	CAIKQGALYEQYF	TGTGCCATCAAACAGGGGGCGTTATACGAGCAGTACTTC
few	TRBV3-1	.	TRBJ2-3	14	CASSHSASEDTQYF	TGTGCCAGCAGCCATTCTGCTAGCGAAGATACGCAGTATTTT
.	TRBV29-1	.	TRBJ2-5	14	CSVEFRATQETQYF	TGCAGCGTTGAATTTCGTGCGACACAAGAGACCCAGTACTTC
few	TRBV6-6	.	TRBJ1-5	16	CASSPVGGSRNQPQHF	TGTGCCAGCAGTCCCGTGGGGGGTTCGCGGAATCAGCCCCAGCATTTT
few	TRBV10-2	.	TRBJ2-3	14	CASSVGALADTQYF	TGCGCCAGCAGTGTTGGAGCGTTGGCAGATACGCAGTATTTT
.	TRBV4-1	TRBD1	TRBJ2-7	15	CASSRGQGSSYEQYF	TGCGCCAGCAGCCGAGGACAGGGGAGCTCCTACGAGCAGTACTTC
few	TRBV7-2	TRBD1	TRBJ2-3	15	CASSLARGRKDTQYF	TGTGCCAGCAGCTTGGCCAGGGGGCGAAAAGATACGCAGTATTTT
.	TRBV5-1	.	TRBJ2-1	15	CASSLEPGAFNEQFF	TGCGCCAGCAGCTTGGAGCCAGGGGCTTTCAATGAGCAGTTCTTC
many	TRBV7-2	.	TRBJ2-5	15	CASNSVGGPGETQYF	TGTGCCAGCAATTCCGTGGGGGGGCCGGGAGAGACCCAGTACTTC
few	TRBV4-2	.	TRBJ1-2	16	CASSQVQDPPIYGYTF	TGTGCCAGCAGCCAAGTTCAGGACCCCCCCATATATGGCTACACCTTC
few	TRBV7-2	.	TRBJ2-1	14	CASSSRTGYGEQFF	TGTGCCAGCAGCTCCCGGACGGGGTATGGTGAGCAGTTCTTC
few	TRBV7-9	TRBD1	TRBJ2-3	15	CASSLTTGSTDTQYF	TGTGCCAGCAGCTTAACGACAGGGAGCACAGATACGCAGTATTTT
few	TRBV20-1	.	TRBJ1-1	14	CSARDRKGLSEAFF	TGCAGTGCTAGAGATCGGAAGGGACTCTCTGAAGCTTTCTTT
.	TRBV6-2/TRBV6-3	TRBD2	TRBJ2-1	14	CASTVVAGYNEQFF	TGTGCCAGCACGGTGGTAGCGGGGTACAATGAGCAGTTCTTC
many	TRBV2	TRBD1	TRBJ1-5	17	CASSSNRGAYSNQPQHF	TGTGCCAGCAGTTCTAACAGGGGCGCCTATAGCAATCAGCCCCAGCATTTT
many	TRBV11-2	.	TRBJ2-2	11	CASSPPGELFF	TGTGCCAGCAGCCCTCCCGGGGAGCTGTTTTTT
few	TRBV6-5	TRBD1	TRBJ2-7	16	CASSYSRTGPQFEQYF	TGTGCCAGCAGTTACTCGCGGACAGGGCCGCAGTTCGAGCAGTACTTC
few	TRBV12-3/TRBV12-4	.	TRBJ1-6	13	CASSLAAGSPLHF	TGTGCCAGCAGTTTAGCTGCGGGTTCACCCCTCCACTTT
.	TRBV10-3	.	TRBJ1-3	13	CASRRDSGNTIYF	TGTGCCAGCCGGAGGGACTCTGGAAACACCATATATTTT